This TCR beta chain was captured in a study of shared clonotypes between healthy human individuals. V was clipped by 1 base and J by 0 bases; unmatched bases: 3. Germline V CDR1 and CDR2: LNHDA, SQIVND (reference sequence). The CDR3 has 15 residues. Notes on the study in general: Generally, estimated richness proved larger in naive subsets than it did in memory subsets.

Some 28,000 T cell genomes (approximately 0.2 ug DNA) went into each sorted-subset replicate. TCRdb's copy holds only in-frame clones and misses some; the assay was immunoSEQ multiplex PCR. The sample consists of almost 750,000 clones, over 60% of them appearing once. Of note for this clone: What it binds is not known.

V usage is TRBV19 and J usage is TRBJ2-7; 7 bases fit TRBD2. This clonotype was sampled from a woman in her twenties or thirties in good health. Material: memory CD4+ T cells sorted from blood. Described subset: CD45RA-negative fraction. For the CDR3, the DNA is TGTGCCAGTAGTATAGGGCCTAGCGGCTCCTACGAGCAGTACTTC. Translated, it gives CASSIGPSGSYEQYF.